This record covers a single T cell receptor beta chain. The record originates from a study of T cells in Graves' hyperthyroidism and ophthalmopathy. Researchers took RNA transcripts and amplified the TCR beta CDR3 regions from them. Using the HTBI primer set, a first-round RT-PCR was run on the TCR CDR3. TCRdb itself ran the multiplex PCR reads through MiXCR, one entry per CDR3 protein. This sample has roughly 400,000 distinct CDR3 sequences, with roughly 25% found just once. The CDR3 has 16 residues. V lost 7 bases to trimming and J lost 2 bases; unmatched junction nucleotides: 7. Germline V gene sequence: CDR1 LGHNT, CDR2 FRNRAP.

The clonotype comes from a man in his fifties with Graves' hyperthyroidism. The material sequenced was blood. This sequence joins TRBV12-5 and TRBJ2-3; 12 nucleotides match TRBD2. CDR3 in DNA: TGTGCTAGTGCCCAAGGACTAGCGGGAACCACAGATACGCAGTATTTT. Translation: CASAQGLAGTTDTQYF.